Listed below are T cell receptor beta chains from one sample, sequenced in a study of shared clonotypes between healthy human individuals. Sequenced by immunoSEQ multiplex PCR; TCRdb stores in-frame clones only, minus some. The sample yields 1.6 million or so clones, roughly 97% seen once. Sequencing used naive CD4+ T cells sorted from blood. The receptor source for this set is a man aged 30-40 years in good health. Both conserved end residues are part of each CDR3. A row's size may be missing; if present it is once, few, many or a size class.

size | V | CDR3
. | TRBV2 | CASSIGVRQPQHF
. | TRBV6-9 | CASQERTGRDTIYF
. | TRBV5-1 | CASSLGDRDYYSNQPQHF
. | TRBV18 | CASSPRPGTGTEVNTIYF
. | TRBV18 | CASSPGGNEQFF
. | TRBV11-2 | CASRRPGTGASGYGYTF
. | TRBV9 | CASSPGTSGSSSSTDTQYF
. | TRBV19 | CASTPLGQGSADTQYF
. | TRBV7-9 | CASSLWAGDGRQETQYF
. | TRBV2 | CASSGLETQYF
. | TRBV28 | CATGQGDHNEQFF
. | TRBV9 | CASSVAAGLTDTQYF
. | TRBV10-2 | CASSASGRSEQFF
. | TRBV5-4 | CASSLVAGGHNEQFF
. | TRBV14 | CASSHDSGSQRFF
. | TRBV9 | CASSQRAYNEQFF
. | TRBV1 | CTSSHFWQGRNTIYF
. | TRBV28 | CASSGDPPHEQYF
. | TRBV6-1 | CASSGGHNSFYEQYF
. | TRBV19 | CASSSIGGFGANVLTF
. | TRBV2 | CASTGTGEGEQYF
once | TRBV7-2 | CASSSERLTGELFF
. | TRBV18 | CASSLRTSGRGDTQYF
. | TRBV5-4 | CASSPYTGVGRYEQYF
. | TRBV13 | CASSLDPRPGQYNEQFF
. | TRBV5-1 | CASSLGDSVYEQYF
. | TRBV5-1 | CASSFGGRVLEQYF
. | TRBV15 | CATSRALAVTVDEQFF
. | TRBV28 | CASFGIAPRGLQYF
. | TRBV5-1 | CASSPQGPATNEKLFF
once | TRBV9 | CASSVEPQGGNEQFF
. | TRBV5-1 | CASSLVAAYNEQFF
. | TRBV7-3 | CASSPGAQETQYF
. | TRBV19 | CASSLLAGGELFF
. | TRBV5-1 | CASSPGLGGSTNEKLFF
. | TRBV9 | CASSVDSSGNTIYF
. | TRBV9 | CASSRSFGTTQETQYF
. | TRBV19 | CASSMSTWGSYEQYF
. | TRBV4-1 | CASSQLAGVHNEQFF
. | TRBV10-1 | CASSEPSGRAPNEQFF
. | TRBV28 | CASSLAIIRGNEQFF
. | TRBV6-1 | CASSENLGSGYTF
. | TRBV28 | CASSKFRGNEQYF
. | TRBV5-6 | CASSLVVGRDLAKNIQYF
. | TRBV9 | CASSVAMVTDTQYF
. | TRBV7-2 | CASSLVGKLAGWGTQYF
. | TRBV5-4 | CASSLEAGNTETQYF
. | TRBV5-4 | CASSAGDGLTGELFF
. | TRBV5-1 | CASSFGPTSGEQYF
. | TRBV29-1 | CSVGISNEQFF
. | TRBV2 | CASSETSYEQYF
. | TRBV18 | CASSGKGGPSYEQYF
. | TRBV6-1 | CASSSSGLTDTQYF
. | TRBV6-5 | CASSYVPGKSNEQFF